The 17 T cell receptor beta chains presented below share a single source sample, sequenced in a study of vaccination and CD4 T cells after COVID-19. What these receptors recognize is not known. Oncomine TCR Beta short-read sequencing was applied to DNA from cultured CD4+ T cells. TCRdb reanalysed the PCR reads using MiXCR and keeps one entry per CDR3 protein. This table holds about 14,000 distinct CDR3 sequences, 50% to 75% found once. Treatment reported: approximately nine-day PBMC culture with coronavirus spike peptide pools or control peptides (ViraFEST assay). Sequencing was performed on CD4+ T cells from blood, cultured in vitro. These receptors were taken from a human donor who had recovered from COVID-19.

The chain recombines TRBV19 with TRBJ2-5; D possibly corresponds to TRBD2 (5 bases). The CDR3 loop spans 13 amino acids. Trimming removed 3 bases at V and 5 bases at J, with 10 bases between. Germline V gene data show CDR1 as LNHDA and CDR2 as SQIVND (reference sequence). The CDR3 loop is CASSIRGRETQYF. The DNA for the CDR3 is TGTGCCAGTAGTATCCGGGGAAGGGAGACCCAGTACTTC.

The chain links TRBV20-1 to TRBJ2-1; a possible D gene is TRBD1 (5 bases). CDR1 and CDR2 (germline): DFQATT, SNEGSKA (reference sequence). Trimming removed 1 base from V and 4 bases from J, with 14 bases in between. The CDR3 runs 15 residues. The CDR3 sequence: CSARVPGNRYNEQFF. Here the CDR3 DNA reads TGCAGTGCTAGAGTCCCCGGAAACAGGTACAATGAGCAGTTCTTC.

This clonotype was observed a handful of times. The rearrangement joins TRBV20-1 to TRBJ1-1, with D maybe TRBD1 (6 bases). CDR3 length: 14 amino acids. Germline loops: CDR1 DFQATT, CDR2 SNEGSKA (reference sequence). Trimming pared 2 bases from V and 1 base from J, leaving 11 bases between. CDR3 DNA: TGCAGTGCTAGAACGGACAGCCGGAACACTGAAGCTTTCTTT. It is translated as CSARTDSRNTEAFF.

This rearrangement joins TRBV30 to TRBJ1-2; 8 nucleotides match TRBD1. This CDR3 is built from 12 residues. Germline V gives CDR1 GTSNPN, CDR2 SVGIG (reference sequence). V was clipped by 0 bases and J by 8 bases; unmatched bases: 2. The CDR3 DNA follows: TGTGCCTGGAGTGTCAGGGGGCGCGGCTACACCTTC. The encoded protein is CAWSVRGRGYTF.

The chain is built from TRBV5-5 and TRBJ1-5; TRBD1 is a possible D gene (6 bases). CDR3 length equals 14 residues. V lost 4 bases and J 7 bases, leaving 15 bases between the germline ends. Germline CDR1 reads SGHKS; CDR2 reads YYEKEE (reference sequence). CDR3 bases: TGTGCCAGCAGCCCGTCCGGACAGAGACAGCCCCAGCATTTT. Translating gives CASSPSGQRQPQHF. Full variable domain (missing parts from reference TRBV5-5 and TRBJ1-5): DAGVTQSPTHLIKTRGQQVTLRCSPISGHKSVSWYQQVLGQGPQFIFQYYEKEERGRGNFPDRFSARQFPNYSSELNVNALLLGDSALYLCASSPSGQRQPQHFGDGTRLSIL.

This clonotype is a singleton in its sample. V gene TRBV7-2 combines with J gene TRBJ2-7, with no clear D. The CDR3 totals 12 residues. Germline loops: CDR1 SGHTA, CDR2 FQGNSA. V lost 5 bases, J lost 4 bases, and 9 bases lay in between. The CDR3 loop reads CASSPIVYEQYF. CDR3 in DNA: TGTGCCAGCAGCCCGATAGTTTACGAGCAGTACTTC.

This clonotype is termed medium-sized. This chain links TRBV4-1 with TRBJ1-2; D uncertain. CDR3 length: 14 residues. Looked up from germline, CDR1 is MGHRA and CDR2 is YSYEKL. The germline V and J ends were trimmed by 4 bases and 7 bases, with 16 bases remaining between them. CDR3 amino acids: CASSRPGSSSGYTF. CDR3 DNA sequence: TGCGCCAGCAGCCGACCCGGGAGTAGTAGTGGCTACACCTTC.

The rearrangement joins TRBV19 to TRBJ1-3; D gene uncertain. Germline V gene data show CDR1 as LNHDA and CDR2 as SQIVND (reference sequence). The V and J ends lost 3 bases and 0 bases respectively, with 9 bases between them. The CDR3 totals 15 residues. The CDR3 DNA sequence: TGTGCCAGTAGTATTGGGCAGAGCTCTGGAAACACCATATATTTT. The encoded protein is CASSIGQSSGNTIYF.

The gene calls are TRBV28 and TRBJ1-5, with D tentatively TRBD1 (6 bases). The CDR3 extends over 16 amino acids. The V gene's germline CDR1 is MDHEN and CDR2 SYDVKM. V lost 4 bases and J 5 bases, leaving 18 bases between the germline ends. The CDR3 loop is CASSSPGGIGDQPQHF. For the CDR3, the DNA is TGTGCCAGCAGTTCCCCCGGGGGCATAGGAGATCAGCCCCAGCATTTT.

The chain employs TRBV27 and TRBJ2-2; no clear D. Germline values: CDR1 MNHEY, CDR2 SMNVEV (reference sequence). V was trimmed by 4 bases and J by 0 bases, leaving 6 bases between them. This CDR3 comprises 14 residues. DNA of the CDR3: TGTGCCAGCAGTTGGGCTGCGAACACCGGGGAGCTGTTTTTT. As protein: CASSWAANTGELFF.

CDR3 DNA sequence: TGTGCCAGCAGTTACCCACTGGGGGGGGTGATCACTGAAGCTTTCTTT. This gives the protein CASSYPLGGVITEAFF. V is TRBV6-5 and J is TRBJ1-1, with a possible D match to TRBD1 (5 bases). There are 16 residues in the CDR3. V lost 2 bases to trimming and J lost 4 bases, with 17 bases between them. Germline CDR1 MNHEY, CDR2 SVGAGI.

The genes are TRBV7-6 and TRBJ2-2, with 12 bases lining up with TRBD1. Germline CDR1 SGHVS, CDR2 FNYEAQ. J was trimmed by 1 base and V by 2 bases; bases with no gene match: 5. This CDR3 has 18 residues. CDR3 amino acids: CASSLRDRGRGNTGELFF. CDR3 in DNA: TGTGCCAGCAGCTTAAGGGACAGGGGGCGGGGGAACACCGGGGAGCTGTTTTTT.

The rearrangement uses TRBV5-6 and TRBJ1-1, with TRBD1 matching over 8 bases. The CDR3 is 13 residues long. The V gene's germline CDR1 is SGHDT and CDR2 YYEEEE. V trimming: 4 bases; J trimming: 4 bases; junction bases outside the gene matches: 3. CDR3 sequence reads: CASSRTGGTEAFF. Written as DNA, the CDR3 is TGTGCCAGCAGCCGTACAGGGGGCACTGAAGCTTTCTTT. The full variable domain, with the rest looked up from reference TRBV5-6 and TRBJ1-1, is DAGVTQSPTHLIKTRGQQVTLRCSPKSGHDTVSWYQQALGQGPQFIFQYYEEEERQRGNFPDRFSGHQFPNYSSELNVNALLLGDSALYLCASSRTGGTEAFFGQGTRLTVV.

The J gene is TRBJ2-7, the V gene TRBV19; 12 bases align to TRBD2. With V trimmed by 6 bases and J by 0 bases, 6 bases remained unmatched. The V gene's germline CDR1 is LNHDA and CDR2 SQIVND (reference sequence). This CDR3 has 16 residues. As DNA, the CDR3 is TGTGCCAGTAGCCGTGGACTAGCGGGAACCTCCTACGAGCAGTACTTC. Amino acid sequence: CASSRGLAGTSYEQYF.

The gene calls are TRBV5-4 and TRBJ1-2; 9 bases align to TRBD1. With 4 bases clipped from V and 2 bases from J, the junction kept 9 bases outside the gene matches. The CDR3 is made up of 16 amino acids. CDR1 and CDR2 from the germline V gene are SGHNT and YYREEE (reference sequence). The CDR3 protein is CASSHRDRERNYGYTF. The CDR3 nucleotides read TGTGCCAGCAGCCACCGGGACAGGGAGAGGAACTATGGCTACACCTTC.

The chain carries TRBV7-9 and TRBJ2-4; D is uncertain. The CDR3 totals 13 residues. Germline V CDR1 and CDR2: SEHNR, FQNEAQ (reference sequence). Trimming took 0 bases from V and 9 from J, leaving 9 bases between them. This chain's CDR3 is CASSLADRGIQYF. The CDR3 DNA follows: TGTGCCAGCAGCTTAGCGGACCGCGGCATTCAGTACTTC.

The chain joins TRBV5-5 to TRBJ1-1, with D unresolved. Germline CDR1 is SGHKS and CDR2 is YYEKEE (reference sequence). The CDR3 is made up of 14 amino acids. V dropped 4 bases and J dropped 0 bases, with 10 bases sitting between them. The CDR3: CASSLQRMNTEAFF. In nucleotides, the CDR3 is TGTGCCAGCAGCCTACAGCGAATGAACACTGAAGCTTTCTTT.